The present entry profiles one TCR beta chain with its context. These data are taken from a study of T cell changes during pregnancy in multiple sclerosis. V gave up 4 bases and J gave up 0 bases, with 14 bases separating them. Looked up from germline, CDR1 is SGHAT and CDR2 is FQNNGV. This CDR3 spans 16 amino acids. Libraries were prepared by immunoSEQ multiplex PCR; TCRdb keeps only in-frame clonotypes and omits some of them. The repertoire consists of over 30,000 clones, with 85% to 90% occurring once and the leading ten covering around 3.3%. The receptor comes from a female donor with multiple sclerosis, enrolled in a pregnancy study. This chain links TRBV11-2 with TRBJ2-3; perhaps TRBD2 as D (6 bases). Sequencing used CD8+ T cells from peripheral blood mononuclear cells, obtained in the third trimester of pregnancy. The CDR3 loop reads CASSWGTPTSTDTQYF. CDR3 sequence (DNA): TGTGCCAGCAGCTGGGGGACTCCTACTAGCACAGATACGCAGTATTTT.